This T cell receptor beta chain was identified in a study of blood T cell repertoires in COVID-19. The participants were between roughly 18 and 100 years old and came from about two dozen US areas. Participants reported their clinical history, and cohort assignment relied on those reports. Germline CDR1 and CDR2: SGHVS and FQNEAQ. With 3 bases clipped from V and 2 bases from J, the junction kept 7 bases outside the gene matches. CDR3 length equals 15 residues. Repertoires were generated with immunoSEQ multiplex PCR, while TCRdb's copy carries only in-frame clones and drops some. The table includes just over 300,000 clones, 89% detected once.

The TCR comes from a woman in her forties who had recovered from COVID-19. Material for sequencing was PBMCs or T cells enriched from blood (not recorded which). J is TRBJ2-7 and V is TRBV7-8; 7 nucleotides line up with TRBD1. CDR3 sequence: CASSFPGGRPYEQYF. For the CDR3, the DNA is TGTGCCAGCAGCTTCCCAGGGGGAAGGCCCTACGAGCAGTACTTC. Together with reference TRBV7-8 and TRBJ2-7, the CDR3 gives the full variable domain: GAGVSQSPRYKVAKRGQDVALRCDPISGHVSLFWYQQALGQGPEFLTYFQNEAQLDKSGLPSDRFFAERPEGSVSTLKIQRTQQEDSAVYLCASSFPGGRPYEQYFGPGTRLTVT.